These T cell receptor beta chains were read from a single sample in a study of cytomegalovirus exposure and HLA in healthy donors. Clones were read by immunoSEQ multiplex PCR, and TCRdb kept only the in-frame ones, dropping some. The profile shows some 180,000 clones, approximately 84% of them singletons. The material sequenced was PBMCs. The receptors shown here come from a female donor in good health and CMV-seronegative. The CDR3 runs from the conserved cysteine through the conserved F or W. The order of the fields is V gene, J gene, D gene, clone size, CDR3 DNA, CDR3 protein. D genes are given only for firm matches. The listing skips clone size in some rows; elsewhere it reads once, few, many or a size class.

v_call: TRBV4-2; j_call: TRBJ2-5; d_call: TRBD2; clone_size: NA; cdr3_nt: TGTGCCAGCAGCCAAGGGACTAGCGGGGGGTCGCAAGAGACCCAGTACTTC; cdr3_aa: CASSQGTSGGSQETQYF
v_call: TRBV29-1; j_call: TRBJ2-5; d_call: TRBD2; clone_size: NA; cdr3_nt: TGCAGCGGGACTAGCGGCAAAGAGACCCAGTACTTC; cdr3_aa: CSGTSGKETQYF
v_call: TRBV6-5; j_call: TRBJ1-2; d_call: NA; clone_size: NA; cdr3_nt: TGTGCCAGCAGTTACGCAGGAAGTTATGGCTACACCTTC; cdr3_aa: CASSYAGSYGYTF
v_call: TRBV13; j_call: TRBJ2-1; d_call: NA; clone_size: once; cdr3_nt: TGTGCCAGCAGCGAAAAGGGGCGGAACAATGAGCAGTTCTTC; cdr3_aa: CASSEKGRNNEQFF
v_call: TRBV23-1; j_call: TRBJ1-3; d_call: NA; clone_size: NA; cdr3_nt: TGCGCCAGCAGTCAATCGACTTGGTCGCCTGGAAACACCATATATTTT; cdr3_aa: CASSQSTWSPGNTIYF
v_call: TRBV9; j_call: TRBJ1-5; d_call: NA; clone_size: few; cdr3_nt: TGTGCCAGCAGCGAACAGGGCTCGAACAATCAGCCCCAGCATTTT; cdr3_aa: CASSEQGSNNQPQHF
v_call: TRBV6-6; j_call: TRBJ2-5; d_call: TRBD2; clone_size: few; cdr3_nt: TGTGCCAGCAGTCAGACTAGCGGGGGGGCCAAGACCCAGTACTTC; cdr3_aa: CASSQTSGGAKTQYF
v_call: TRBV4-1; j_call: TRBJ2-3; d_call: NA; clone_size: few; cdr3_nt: TGCGCCAGCAGCCAAGACCTTATCGGGGGAGCAAGAACAGATACGCAGTATTTT; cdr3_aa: CASSQDLIGGARTDTQYF
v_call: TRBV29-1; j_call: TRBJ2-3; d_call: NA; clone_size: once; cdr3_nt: TGCAGCGTTCTCGGCGGGCCTAGCACAGATACGCAGTATTTT; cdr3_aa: CSVLGGPSTDTQYF
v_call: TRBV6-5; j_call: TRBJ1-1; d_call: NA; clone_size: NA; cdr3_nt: TGTGCCAGCAAGACAAGGGAGACGAACACTGAAGCTTTCTTT; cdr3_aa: CASKTRETNTEAFF
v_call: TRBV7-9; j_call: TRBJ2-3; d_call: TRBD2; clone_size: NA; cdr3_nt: TGTGCCAGCAGCTCCCTAGCGGGGGGACGTACGCAGTATTTT; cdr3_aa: CASSSLAGGRTQYF
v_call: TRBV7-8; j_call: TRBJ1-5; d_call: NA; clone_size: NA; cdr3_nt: TGTGCCAGCAGCGAAACAGGGTTAGTTGAGCCCCAGCATTTT; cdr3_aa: CASSETGLVEPQHF
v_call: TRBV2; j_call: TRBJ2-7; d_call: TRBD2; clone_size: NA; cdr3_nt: TGTGCCAGCAGCCCCCGGACTAGCGGTGCGGGCGAGCAGTACTTC; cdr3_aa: CASSPRTSGAGEQYF
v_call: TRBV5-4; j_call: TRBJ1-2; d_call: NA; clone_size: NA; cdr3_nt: TGTGCCAGCAGTTCCCAGGGGTCGGCGATTGGTGGCTACACCTTC; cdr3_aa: CASSSQGSAIGGYTF
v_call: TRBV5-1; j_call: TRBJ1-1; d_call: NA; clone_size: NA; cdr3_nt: TGCGCCAGCAGCTTGGGAGGGAGTGGTAACACTGAAGCTTTCTTT; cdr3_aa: CASSLGGSGNTEAFF
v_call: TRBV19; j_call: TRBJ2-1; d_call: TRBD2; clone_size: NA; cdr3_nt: TGTGCCAGTAGTATAGGACTAGCGGGCTCCTACAATGAGCAGTTCTTC; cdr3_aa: CASSIGLAGSYNEQFF
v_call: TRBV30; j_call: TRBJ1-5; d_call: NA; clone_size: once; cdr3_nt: TGTGCCTGGAGCCAGGCAAATCAGCCCCAGCATTTT; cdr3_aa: CAWSQANQPQHF